The T cell receptor (beta chain) described here comes from a study of identical twins. Notes on the study in general: Alpha sequences out of frame and shared by twins had excess low generation probability. Cross-sectional statistical analysis, not tracking of the same donors, underpinned the conclusions.

As concerns this clonotype: Its antigen is undetermined.

Unique molecular identifiers were in the cDNA, with template-switch universal primer binding. TCRdb ran MiXCR on the 5' RACE reads and lists one entry per CDR3 protein. The data contain about 260,000 distinct CDR3 sequences, about 7% of them seen just once; the ten biggest clones take up roughly 3.6%. With no exceptions, donors were healthy Caucasians. Looked up from germline, CDR1 is SGDLS and CDR2 is YYNGEE. The CDR3 totals 14 residues. The V gene lost 8 bases and the J gene lost 6 bases, with 15 bases spanning the gap. These data were also reused for a study on yellow fever vaccine responses in identical twins.

Sequencing was performed on memory (CD45RO+) T cells sorted from blood. This chain links TRBV9 with TRBJ1-6, with a possible D match to TRBD1 (5 bases). The clonotype originates from a woman younger than 30 in good health. The CDR3 DNA sequence: TGTGCCAGTTCAGCGGTAGGGGTTAATTCACCCCTCCACTTT. Translation gives CASSAVGVNSPLHF.